This T cell receptor beta chain was profiled in a study of cytomegalovirus exposure and HLA in healthy donors. Broader study findings: CMV serostatus alone was available as immune exposure information. Roughly uniform depth of sequencing across donors was assumed in presence/absence analyses.

Germline V gene sequence: CDR1 SEHNR, CDR2 FQNEAQ (reference sequence). This CDR3 is built from 16 residues. Unmatched junction bases numbered 10, after V lost 1 base and J lost 4 bases. With 60 Vbeta and 13 Jbeta primers, the PCR was carried out. Sequenced by immunoSEQ multiplex PCR; TCRdb stores in-frame clones only, minus some. The data contain about 79,000 clones, over 70% of them singletons. As concerns this clone: Its antigen remains unknown.

This cohort consisted of healthy bone marrow donors. This chain connects TRBV7-9 to TRBJ2-7, with 7 bases fitting TRBD1. The sequenced sample was PBMCs. This TCR derives from a man aged 35-49 years in good health and CMV-seropositive. The CDR3 DNA follows: TGTGCCAGCAGCTTAGGGGGTGTGAGGGGGCTGTACGAGCAGTACTTC. Protein product: CASSLGGVRGLYEQYF.